This entry concerns a single T cell receptor beta chain. The antigen remains undetermined. This record belongs to a study of cytomegalovirus exposure and HLA in healthy donors. Study-level results: High specificity and sensitivity for cytomegalovirus status were reported for the classifier. Apparent HLA restriction characterized most CMV-associated TCR beta chains in a later analysis. Reportedly, TCR beta sequences accurately predicted HLA-A and HLA-B alleles in most subjects.

CDR3 length equals 17 residues. The V end lost 4 bases, the J end lost 0 bases, and 16 bases lay between the germline ends. The germline CDR1 and CDR2 sequences are SEHNR and FQNEAQ (reference sequence). Researchers ran the PCR with 60 Vbeta and 13 Jbeta primers. Using immunoSEQ multiplex PCR, the repertoire was profiled, and TCRdb retains in-frame clones only, with some absent. The sample carries some 200,000 clones, roughly 73% recorded once. The V call is TRBV7-9, the J call TRBJ2-1; TRBD1 might be the D (5 bases). What was sequenced was PBMCs. This sequence was found in a woman aged 25-40 years in good health and CMV-seronegative. CDR3 loop: CASSSPPSRGSYNEQFF. The CDR3 nucleotides are TGTGCCAGCAGCTCCCCCCCCAGTAGGGGCTCCTACAATGAGCAGTTCTTC.